This T cell receptor beta chain was captured by sequencing in a study of blood T cell repertoires in COVID-19. The repertoire was sequenced with immunoSEQ multiplex PCR; TCRdb's copy has only in-frame clones and lacks some. Counted here are about 520,000 clones, approximately 85% occurring once; the ten biggest clones make up roughly 3.2%. V lost 5 bases and J lost 8; bases outside the gene matches: 7. The CDR3 contains 13 residues. In germline, CDR1 is SGHAT, CDR2 FQNNGV. The chain employs TRBV11-2 and TRBJ1-2; 8 positions agree with TRBD1. Sample: peripheral blood. The sequence was collected from a human donor in a cohort sampled during active COVID-19. The CDR3 coding sequence is TGTGCCAGCAGCACGACAGGGGTTGGGGGCTACACCTTC. It encodes CASSTTGVGGYTF. The full variable domain, rest sourced from reference TRBV11-2 and TRBJ1-2, is EAGVAQSPRYKIIEKRQSVAFWCNPISGHATLYWYQQILGQGPKLLIQFQNNGVVDDSQLPKDRFSAERLKGVDSTLKIQPAKLEDSAVYLCASSTTGVGGYTFGSGTRLTVV.